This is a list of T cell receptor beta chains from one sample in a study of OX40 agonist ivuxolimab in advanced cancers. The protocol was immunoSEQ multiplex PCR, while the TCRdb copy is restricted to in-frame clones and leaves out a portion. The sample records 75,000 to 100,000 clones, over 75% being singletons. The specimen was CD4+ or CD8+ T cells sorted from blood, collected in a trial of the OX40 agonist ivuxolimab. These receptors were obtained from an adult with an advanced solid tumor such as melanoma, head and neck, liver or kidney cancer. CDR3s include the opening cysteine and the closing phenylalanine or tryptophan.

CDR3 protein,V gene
CASSYSRGVGYTF,TRBV6-5
CASSIPGLAHEQYF,TRBV19
CASNRVTGWGLQETQYF,TRBV7-2
CASSPNGQFF,TRBV5-4
CASSAPGARQPQHF,TRBV9
CASSHRDRETQYF,TRBV11-3
CATSRVGGNQPQHF,TRBV15
CASSGEVNTEAFF,TRBV2
CASSPRRGHEQYF,TRBV18
CATSRDVTAEAFF,TRBV15
CASSAGLRDYSYEQYF,TRBV5-1
CASSPILGSGKYNEQFF,TRBV5-4
CASSVVSGAYEQFF,TRBV9
CARGRYPITGELFF,TRBV6-4
CASSDSGGYTF,TRBV25-1
CASSAEFDSGNTIYF,TRBV5-1
CASSYRRANTGELFF,TRBV6-5
CASSSHGAGQGEAFF,TRBV27
CVATGDYYEQYF,TRBV30
CASSLGASTDTQYF,TRBV7-6
CASSLRGSSNSPLHF,TRBV5-6
CASSLLQGLAYNEQFF,TRBV7-8
CASSHHSQSEAFF,TRBV6-5
CASSVAGGPLYF,TRBV7-2
CASSEDNYGYTF,TRBV6-1
CASSLDGVVLAKNIQYF,TRBV5-8
CASSSTSGTDTQYF,TRBV7-8
CASSGLAGAFSSYNEQFF,TRBV9
CAWSLGGSSYEQYF,TRBV30
CASSPLYQETQYF,TRBV18
CASRLAEPTDTQYF,TRBV2
CAWNQGRGNTIYF,TRBV30
CASSLPTGQETQYF,TRBV5-6
CASSPGPYVPTDTQYF,TRBV9
CASSPGSNYGELFF,TRBV11-3
CASSLLGVRETQYF,TRBV5-1
CASTTEGQGTDTQYF,TRBV6-6
CASNASGRMGKQYF,TRBV27